This T cell receptor (beta chain) was sequenced during a study of T cells in Graves' hyperthyroidism and ophthalmopathy. This clonotype was detected ten times or more. Its specificity is unknown. RNA transcripts yielded amplified TCR beta CDR3 regions. The study used the HTBI primer set for a first-round RT-PCR of the TCR CDR3. TCRdb reprocessed the multiplex PCR reads via MiXCR and lists one record per CDR3 protein. The sample has around 600,000 distinct CDR3 sequences; more than 14% are singletons. CDR1 and CDR2 (germline): MDHEN, SYDVKM. V was clipped by 5 bases and J by 2 bases, with 13 bases between them. The CDR3 contains 14 residues. The study's findings and limits: Clonotypes that were expanded in thyroid above 0.001 mostly appeared in blood too.

The specimen sequenced was blood. V usage is TRBV28 and J usage is TRBJ2-7, with D maybe TRBD2 (7 bases). This receptor was obtained from a woman in her forties or fifties with Graves' ophthalmopathy. The CDR3 sequence is CASSIRGAAYEQYF. The CDR3 bases are TGTGCCAGCAGTATCCGGGGGGCTGCCTACGAGCAGTACTTC.